The clone carrying this TCR beta chain occurred a few times. The CDR3 consists of 18 residues. Losses at the gene ends were 6 bases for V and 2 bases for J; bases not matched to a gene: 17. Germline CDR1 and CDR2: SQVTM and ANQGSEA. This record comes from a study of response to subunit inactivated influenza vaccine. TCRdb ran MiXCR on the RT-PCR reads and lists one entry per CDR3 protein. Counted here are under 200,000 distinct CDR3 sequences, less than 15% occurring once; the ten biggest clones make up 25% to 30%. Another study also made use of these data, one on T cells expressing NK-cell markers. That investigation notes: TCR beta libraries carry UMIs added by 5'RACE template switching. Most of the eight sequenced donors tested HCMV-seropositive; one tested seronegative. Sorting of alpha-beta TCR T cells alone was achieved in several experiments with an anti-gamma-delta TCR antibody. As a fraction of CD8+ T cells, dominant NKG2C+ clonotypes reached about 1.0-7.5% in more than five donors. Also leading the CD3+CD56-NKG2C+ fraction in several donors were these clonotypes.

The clonotype comes from a middle-aged man who received an inactivated influenza vaccine. The genes are TRBV29-1 and TRBJ2-1; the match to TRBD2 covers 9 bases. The source material was CD8+ T cells sorted from PBMCs, sampled 12 days after vaccination. The DNA for the CDR3 is TGCAGCGTCCCCGGGACTAGCTTGGTGTTGCCTACCTACAATGAGCAGTTCTTC. This sequence encodes CSVPGTSLVLPTYNEQFF.